Presented here are 8 T cell receptor beta chains from one specimen sequenced in a study of blood T cells in healthy people across ages. Sample-barcoded 5' priming and a J-beta primer mix drove a second PCR of about 6 to 12 cycles. From the 5' RACE reads, TCRdb called clonotypes with MiXCR, one entry per CDR3 protein. The table has roughly 410,000 distinct CDR3 sequences, approximately 51% seen once. Sequenced sample: blood. Source of these receptors: a man aged 55 to 70 in good health.

This chain connects TRBV20-1 to TRBJ1-3; D is perhaps TRBD1 (5 bases). The V end was cut by 6 bases, the J end by 2 bases, with 11 bases between. Germline V gene data show CDR1 as DFQATT and CDR2 as SNEGSKA (reference sequence). The CDR3 is 13 amino acids. The CDR3 DNA is TGCAGTGCCCCCGGGACTGCTGGAAACACCATATATTTT. Its protein product is CSAPGTAGNTIYF.

In nucleotides, the CDR3 is TGTGCCATCAGTGAGTCAGGGGGCTCCTACAATGAGCAGTACTTC. Its protein product is CAISESGGSYNEQYF. The chain is built from TRBV10-3 and TRBJ2-1; 7 bases are shared with TRBD1. TRBJ2-7 explains the end of the DNA better; the J call may be wrong. This CDR3 comprises 15 residues. Germline-derived CDR1 and CDR2 are ENHRY and SYGVKD.

This clonotype was recorded a few times. The rearrangement uses TRBV27 and TRBJ2-5; D not resolved. The better agreement between TRBJ2-7 and the DNA end casts doubt on the J call. There are 14 residues in the CDR3. The V gene's germline CDR1 is MNHEY and CDR2 SMNVEV (reference sequence). The CDR3 nucleotides are TGTGCCAGCAAAAACCCGACGGCCTCCTACGAGCAGTACTTC. Translated: CASKNPTASYEQYF.

J is TRBJ2-7 and V is TRBV27; no definite D call. V dropped 10 bases and J dropped 0 bases, with 13 bases sitting between them. The CDR3 is 13 amino acids. Germline V lookup: CDR1 MNHEY, CDR2 SMNVEV (reference sequence). As DNA, the CDR3 is TGTGCCACCCGAACCGGGTACTCCTACGAGCAGTACTTC. This encodes CATRTGYSYEQYF.

The chain is built from TRBV29-1 and TRBJ1-2; D is possibly TRBD1 (5 bases). The CDR3 has 11 residues. V lost 7 bases and J 10 bases, leaving 16 bases between the germline ends. In germline, CDR1 is SQVTM, CDR2 ANQGSEA. CDR3 loop: CSAMQGQAYTF. The DNA of the CDR3 is TGCAGCGCAATGCAGGGCCAGGCCTACACCTTC.

This chain links TRBV7-2 with TRBJ2-1; TRBD2 agrees at 16 bases. Unmatched junction bases numbered 13, after V lost 5 bases and J lost 12 bases. This CDR3 has 17 residues. The germline V gene has CDR1 SGHTA and CDR2 FQGNSA. Here the CDR3 reads CASSNGGLAGGKGGQFF. The CDR3 DNA reads TGTGCCAGCAGCAACGGGGGACTAGCGGGAGGGAAGGGTGGGCAGTTCTTC.

V usage is TRBV12-3 or TRBV12-4 and J usage is TRBJ2-1; 10 bases align to TRBD2. The junction had 8 bases not matched to a gene; V was cut back by 6 bases and J by 6 bases. CDR3 length: 15 residues. CDR3 nucleotides: TGTGCCAGCAGACCCTCGGTAGCGGGGGGCAATGAGCAGTTCTTC. Translating it yields CASRPSVAGGNEQFF.

The V call is TRBV29-1, the J call TRBJ2-4; a weak D match, TRBD1 (5 bases). The last part of the DNA fits TRBJ2-7 better; the J call may be wrong. Germline V gives CDR1 SQVTM, CDR2 ANQGSEA. This CDR3 is 15 amino acids long. The CDR3 DNA sequence: TGCAGCGTTGAAGAGGGGCCGCAGGGTAGGGGCGAGCAGTACTTC. Translated, it gives CSVEEGPQGRGEQYF.